Below, one T cell receptor (beta chain) is given with its context. Its antigen is currently unknown. The sample is drawn from a study of cytomegalovirus exposure and HLA in healthy donors. The wider study: Sequencing of about 200 million T cells in an earlier analysis found 100 million to 140 million unique TCR beta sequences. Study findings and constraints: Presence/absence analyses supposed approximately even sequencing depth among donors.

The ends were cut back, 4 bases at V and 8 bases at J, with 12 bases in the middle. CDR3 length equals 13 residues. CDR1 and CDR2 (germline): KGHSH, LQKENI. A multiplex PCR was run with 60 Vbeta primers and 13 Jbeta primers. Authors' data handling: In a later analysis, of roughly 73 million unique beta chains, some 10 million appeared in at least two donors. Sequenced by immunoSEQ multiplex PCR; TCRdb stores in-frame clones only, minus some. Clone size and the V and J calls come from that table; the DNA yielded D and trimming. The sample gives 150,000 to 200,000 clones, 75% of which show up once; roughly 7.8% is in the top ten.

This TCR derives from a woman aged 40 to 50 in good health and CMV-seropositive. Sequenced input: PBMCs. The genes are TRBV18 and TRBJ2-1; D perhaps matches TRBD1 (6 bases). The CDR3 nucleotides are TGTGCCAGCTCACGATACAGGGTGGATGAGCAGTTCTTC. It codes for CASSRYRVDEQFF.